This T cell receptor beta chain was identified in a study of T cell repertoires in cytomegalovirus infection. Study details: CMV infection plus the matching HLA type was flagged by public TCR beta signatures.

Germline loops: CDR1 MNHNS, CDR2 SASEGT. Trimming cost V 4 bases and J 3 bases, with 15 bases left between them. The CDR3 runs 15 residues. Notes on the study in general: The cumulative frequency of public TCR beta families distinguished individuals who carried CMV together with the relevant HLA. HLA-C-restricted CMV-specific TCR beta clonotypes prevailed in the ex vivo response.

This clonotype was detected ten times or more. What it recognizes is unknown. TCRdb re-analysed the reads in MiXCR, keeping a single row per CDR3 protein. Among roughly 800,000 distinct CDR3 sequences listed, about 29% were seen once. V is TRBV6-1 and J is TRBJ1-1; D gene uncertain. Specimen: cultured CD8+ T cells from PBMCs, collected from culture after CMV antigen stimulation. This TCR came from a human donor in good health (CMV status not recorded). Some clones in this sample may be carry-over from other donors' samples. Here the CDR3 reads CASSVYLFGDTEAFF. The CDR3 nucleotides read TGTGCCAGCAGTGTTTACCTATTTGGGGACACTGAAGCTTTCTTT.